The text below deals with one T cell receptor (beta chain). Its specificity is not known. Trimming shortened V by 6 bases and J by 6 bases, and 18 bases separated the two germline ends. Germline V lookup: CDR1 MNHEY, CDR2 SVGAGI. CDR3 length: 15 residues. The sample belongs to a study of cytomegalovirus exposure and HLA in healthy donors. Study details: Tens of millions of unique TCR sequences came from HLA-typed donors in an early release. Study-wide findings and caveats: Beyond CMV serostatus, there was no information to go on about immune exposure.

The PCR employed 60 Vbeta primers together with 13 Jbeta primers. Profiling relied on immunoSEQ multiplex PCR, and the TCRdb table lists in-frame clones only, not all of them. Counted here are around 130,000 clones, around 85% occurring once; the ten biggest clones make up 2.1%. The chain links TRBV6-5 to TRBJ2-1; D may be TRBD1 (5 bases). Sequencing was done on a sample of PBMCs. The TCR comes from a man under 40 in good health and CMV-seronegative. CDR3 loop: CASRGAKPSGNEQFF. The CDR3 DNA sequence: TGTGCCAGCAGAGGGGCCAAACCTAGTGGCAATGAGCAGTTCTTC.